This T cell receptor beta chain was captured in a study of OX40 agonist ivuxolimab in advanced cancers. Study-level results: Clonal expansion from baseline to week 6 occurred in both CD4+ and CD8+ T cells. Among the least clonally expanded were partial responders at 0.1-3.0 mg/kg. Also showing low normalized T-cell clonal expansion were some of the nonresponders.

Sequencing was performed with immunoSEQ multiplex PCR; in TCRdb, only in-frame clones are kept and a portion is missing. This table holds more than 35,000 clones, approximately 80% found once. A note on this clone: Its antigen is as yet unknown.

This sequence originates from an adult with an advanced solid tumor such as melanoma, head and neck, liver or kidney cancer. The material was CD4+ or CD8+ T cells sorted from blood, obtained in a trial of the OX40 agonist ivuxolimab.

This chain's CDR3 is CASRTLGQGRTGELFF. The CDR3 bases are TGTGCCAGCAGGACACTTGGACAGGGCCGCACCGGGGAGCTGTTTTTT. The V call is TRBV27, the J call TRBJ2-2; 8 nucleotides align to TRBD1. V shed 6 bases and J 4 bases; nucleotides not matched to a gene: 10. The CDR3 runs to 16 residues. Germline assignment: CDR1 MNHEY and CDR2 SMNVEV (reference sequence).